This TCR beta chain was observed in a study of shared clonotypes between healthy human individuals. Only a few counts were recorded for this clone. The target antigen is unknown. Study-wide results and limits: With four donors compared, roughly 5% of naive CD4 clonotypes were shared. Unshared clonotypes carried lower generation probabilities than those common to all four donors.

V was shortened by 3 bases and J by 7 bases, with 16 bases between the two germline ends. CDR3 size: 14 residues. Germline V lookup: CDR1 SNHLY, CDR2 FYNNEI. Assay: immunoSEQ multiplex PCR; the TCRdb copy retains only in-frame clones and omits some. This table holds roughly 700,000 clones, approximately 79% found once. J is TRBJ2-7 and V is TRBV2; TRBD2 might be the D (5 bases). The sequence was obtained from a woman in her 30s in good health. The specimen was memory CD4+ T cells sorted from blood. Sample subset: CD45RA-negative fraction. Here the CDR3 reads CASSDLVATGEQYF. CDR3 coding DNA: TGTGCCAGCAGTGATCTCGTGGCCACGGGGGAGCAGTACTTC.